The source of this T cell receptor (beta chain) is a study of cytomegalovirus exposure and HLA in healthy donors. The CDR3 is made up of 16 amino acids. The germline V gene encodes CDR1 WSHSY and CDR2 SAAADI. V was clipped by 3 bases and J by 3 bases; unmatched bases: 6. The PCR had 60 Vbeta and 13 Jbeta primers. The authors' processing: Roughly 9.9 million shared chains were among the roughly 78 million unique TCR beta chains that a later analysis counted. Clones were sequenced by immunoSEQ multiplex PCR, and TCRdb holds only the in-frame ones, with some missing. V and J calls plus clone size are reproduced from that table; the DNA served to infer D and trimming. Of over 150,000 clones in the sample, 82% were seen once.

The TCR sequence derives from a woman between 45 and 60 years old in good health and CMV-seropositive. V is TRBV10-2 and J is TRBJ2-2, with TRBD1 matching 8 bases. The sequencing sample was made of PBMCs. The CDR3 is CASSDIGQGDTGELFF. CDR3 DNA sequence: TGCGCCAGCAGTGATATCGGACAGGGAGACACCGGGGAGCTGTTTTTT.